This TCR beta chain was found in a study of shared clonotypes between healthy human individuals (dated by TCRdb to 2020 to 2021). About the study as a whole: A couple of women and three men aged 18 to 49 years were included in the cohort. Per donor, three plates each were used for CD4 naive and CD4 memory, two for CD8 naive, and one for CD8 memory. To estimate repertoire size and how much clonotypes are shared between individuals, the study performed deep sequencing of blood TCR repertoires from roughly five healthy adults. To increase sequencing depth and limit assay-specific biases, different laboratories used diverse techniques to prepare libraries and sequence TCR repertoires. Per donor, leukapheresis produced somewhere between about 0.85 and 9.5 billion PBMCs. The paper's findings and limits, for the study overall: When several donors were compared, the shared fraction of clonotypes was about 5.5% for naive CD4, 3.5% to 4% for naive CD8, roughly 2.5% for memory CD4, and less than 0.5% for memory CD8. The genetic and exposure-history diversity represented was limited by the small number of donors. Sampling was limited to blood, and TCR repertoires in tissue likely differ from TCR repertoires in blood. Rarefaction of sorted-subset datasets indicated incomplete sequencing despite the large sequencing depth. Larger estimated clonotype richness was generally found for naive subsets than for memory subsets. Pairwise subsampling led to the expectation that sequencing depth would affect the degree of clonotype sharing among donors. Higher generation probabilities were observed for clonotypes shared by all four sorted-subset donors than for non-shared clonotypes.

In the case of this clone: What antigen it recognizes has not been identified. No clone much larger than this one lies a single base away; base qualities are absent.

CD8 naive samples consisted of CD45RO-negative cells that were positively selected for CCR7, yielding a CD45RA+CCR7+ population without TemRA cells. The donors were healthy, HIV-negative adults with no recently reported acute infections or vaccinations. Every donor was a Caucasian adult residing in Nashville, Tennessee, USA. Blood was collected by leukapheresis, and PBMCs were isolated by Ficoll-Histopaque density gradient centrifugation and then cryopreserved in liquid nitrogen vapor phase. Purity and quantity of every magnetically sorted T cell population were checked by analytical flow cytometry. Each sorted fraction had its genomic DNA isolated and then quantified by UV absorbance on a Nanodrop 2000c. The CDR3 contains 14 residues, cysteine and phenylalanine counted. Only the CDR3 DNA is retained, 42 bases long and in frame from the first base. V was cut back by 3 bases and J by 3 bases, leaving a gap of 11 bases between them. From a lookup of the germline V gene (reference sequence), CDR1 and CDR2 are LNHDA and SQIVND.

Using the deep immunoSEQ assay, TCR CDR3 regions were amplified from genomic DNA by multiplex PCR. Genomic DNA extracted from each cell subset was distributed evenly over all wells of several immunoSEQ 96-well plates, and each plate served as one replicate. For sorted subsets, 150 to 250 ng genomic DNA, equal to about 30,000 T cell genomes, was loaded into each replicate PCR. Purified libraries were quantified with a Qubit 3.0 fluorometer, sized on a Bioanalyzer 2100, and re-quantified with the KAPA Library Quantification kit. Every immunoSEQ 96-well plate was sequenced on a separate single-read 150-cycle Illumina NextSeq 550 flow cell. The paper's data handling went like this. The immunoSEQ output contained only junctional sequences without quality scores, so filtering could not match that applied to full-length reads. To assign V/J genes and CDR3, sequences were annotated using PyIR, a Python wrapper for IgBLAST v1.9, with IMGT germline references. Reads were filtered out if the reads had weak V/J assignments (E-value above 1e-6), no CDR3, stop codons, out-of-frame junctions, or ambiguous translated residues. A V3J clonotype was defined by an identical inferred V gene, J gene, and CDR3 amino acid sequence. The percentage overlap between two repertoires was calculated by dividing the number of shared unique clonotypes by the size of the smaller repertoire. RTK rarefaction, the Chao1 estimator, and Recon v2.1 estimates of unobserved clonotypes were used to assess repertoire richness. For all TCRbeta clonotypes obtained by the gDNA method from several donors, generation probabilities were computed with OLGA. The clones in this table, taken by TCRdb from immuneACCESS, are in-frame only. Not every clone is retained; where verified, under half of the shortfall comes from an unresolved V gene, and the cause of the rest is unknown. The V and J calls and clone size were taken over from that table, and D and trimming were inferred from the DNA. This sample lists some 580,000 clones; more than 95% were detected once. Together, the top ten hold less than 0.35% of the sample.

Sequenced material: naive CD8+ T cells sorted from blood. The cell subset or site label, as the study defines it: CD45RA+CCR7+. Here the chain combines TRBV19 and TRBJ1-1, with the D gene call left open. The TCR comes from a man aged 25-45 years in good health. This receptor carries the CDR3 CASSIGGVYTEAFF. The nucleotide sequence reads TGTGCCAGTAGTATTGGTGGGGTCTACACTGAAGCTTTCTTT.